The 28 T cell receptor beta chains in this list originate from one sample, sequenced in a study of cytomegalovirus exposure and HLA in healthy donors. Measured with immunoSEQ multiplex PCR; TCRdb has only the in-frame clones, and not every one. Seen here are around 240,000 clones, 90% observed once, and the top ten hold roughly 0.4%. The sequenced sample was PBMCs. These receptors were taken from a woman aged 18-30 years in good health and CMV-seronegative.

The chain links TRBV9 to TRBJ2-7; 9 bases match TRBD1. The V gene end was trimmed by 2 bases and the J gene end by 2 bases; junction bases not matched to a gene: 8. From germline, CDR1 is SGDLS and CDR2 YYNGEE. This CDR3 is built from 16 residues. For the CDR3, the DNA is TGTGCCAGCAGCGTGGGGCCGGGACAGGGTCCCTACGAGCAGTACTTC. Translation: CASSVGPGQGPYEQYF. The whole variable domain, filled in from reference TRBV9 and TRBJ2-7, reads DSGVTQTPKHLITATGQRVTLRCSPRSGDLSVYWYQQSLDQGLQFLIQYYNGEERAKGNILERFSAQQFPDLHSELNLSSLELGDSALYFCASSVGPGQGPYEQYFGPGTRLTVT.

The chain uses TRBV6-1 and TRBJ2-1; TRBD1 is a possible D gene (5 bases). This CDR3 has 16 amino acids. V was pared by 4 bases and J by 8 bases, with 21 bases between. Germline CDR1 reads MNHNS; CDR2 reads SASEGT. This CDR3 is CASSADIPDRRDEQFF. The CDR3 region has the DNA TGTGCCAGCAGTGCGGATATCCCCGACCGCAGGGATGAGCAGTTCTTC.

This clone has only one observation. The J gene is TRBJ2-1, the V gene TRBV6-4; TRBD1 matches at 9 bases. Germline loops: CDR1 MRHNA, CDR2 SNTAGT. The CDR3 contains 16 residues. V was clipped by 4 bases and J by 0 bases; unmatched bases: 4. The chain's CDR3 is CASSGLTGGSYNEQFF. For the CDR3, the DNA is TGTGCCAGCAGTGGGTTGACAGGGGGCTCCTACAATGAGCAGTTCTTC.

The genes are TRBV7-9 and TRBJ1-1; D uncertain. V was shortened by 1 base and J by 3 bases, with 15 bases between the two germline ends. The CDR3 has 16 residues. Germline-derived CDR1 and CDR2 are SEHNR and FQNEAQ (reference sequence). The CDR3 bases are TGTGCCAGCAGCTTAGGCGTAGGGAGAGCTGACACTGAAGCTTTCTTT. This encodes CASSLGVGRADTEAFF.

The genes are TRBV7-9 and TRBJ1-1; TRBD1 might be the D (6 bases). Trimming took off 3 bases at V and 1 base at J, with 9 bases between the two ends. The CDR3 extends over 14 amino acids. CDR1 is SEHNR and CDR2 is FQNEAQ in the germline V gene (reference sequence). This CDR3 is CASSFWGQNTEAFF. The CDR3 nucleotides are TGTGCCAGCAGCTTTTGGGGACAGAACACTGAAGCTTTCTTT.

The chain recombines TRBV28 with TRBJ1-2; 9 bases map to TRBD1. The germline CDR1 and CDR2 sequences are MDHEN and SYDVKM. The V segment lost 3 bases and the J segment 7 bases; nucleotides outside the gene matches: 3. This CDR3 is 13 amino acids long. CDR3 residues: CASSLDRGGGYTF. CDR3 nucleotide sequence: TGTGCCAGCAGTTTGGACAGGGGTGGTGGCTACACCTTC.

V and J are TRBV7-9 and TRBJ1-4; possible D gene TRBD1, 5 bases. The ends were cut back, 5 bases at V and 4 bases at J, with 11 bases in the middle. Germline V lookup: CDR1 SEHNR, CDR2 FQNEAQ (reference sequence). The CDR3 runs 14 residues. The CDR3 nucleotides read TGTGCCAGCAGCCCCCGGCAGGGTAATGAAAAACTGTTTTTT. Encoded protein: CASSPRQGNEKLFF.

A single count supports this clone. This chain uses TRBV4-3 with TRBJ2-2; a weak D match, TRBD2 (6 bases). CDR1 is LGHNA and CDR2 is YSLEER in the germline V gene. This CDR3 region has 14 residues. V lost 4 bases and J 1 base, leaving 7 bases between the germline ends. CDR3: CASSPTRNTGELFF. As DNA, the CDR3 is TGCGCCAGCAGCCCGACTAGGAACACCGGGGAGCTGTTTTTT.

This chain links TRBV27 with TRBJ2-2, with 10 bases identical to TRBD2. Germline loops: CDR1 MNHEY, CDR2 SMNVEV (reference sequence). This CDR3 region has 17 residues. Losses at the gene ends were 6 bases for V and 0 bases for J; bases not matched to a gene: 7. The CDR3 nucleotides are TGTGCCAGCAGCCCTTGGAGCGGGGGGGCGAACACCGGGGAGCTGTTTTTT. Its protein product is CASSPWSGGANTGELFF.

The chain combines TRBV5-6 with TRBJ2-7, with TRBD1 matching over 8 bases. V lost 0 bases and J lost 3; bases outside the gene matches: 2. CDR1 and CDR2 (germline): SGHDT, YYEEEE. The CDR3 has 14 residues. DNA of the CDR3: TGTGCCAGCAGCTTGGAGACAGGGGACTACGAGCAGTACTTC. Residues: CASSLETGDYEQYF.

CDR3 in DNA: TGTGCCAGCTCACCAATATCGGGGTCCGACATGAACACTGAAGCTTTCTTT. This translates into CASSPISGSDMNTEAFF. The chain uses TRBV18 and TRBJ1-1; D remains unclear. V was clipped by 2 bases and J by 0 bases, with 16 bases between them. The CDR3 extends over 17 amino acids. Germline V gene sequence: CDR1 KGHSH, CDR2 LQKENI.

V and J are TRBV23-1 and TRBJ2-7; 7 bases are a match to TRBD1. TRBV23-1 is filed as an ORF, its function uncertain. The CDR3 length is 19 residues. Trimming at V came to 0 bases and at J to 4 bases, leaving 18 bases not matched to a gene. CDR3 region: CASSQSFSFSRQGGYEQYV. For the CDR3, the DNA is TGCGCCAGCAGTCAATCTTTCTCTTTCTCCCGACAGGGTGGATACGAGCAGTACGTC.

This chain links TRBV6-5 with TRBJ1-3; the D is unclear. The V gene's germline CDR1 is MNHEY and CDR2 SVGAGI. Trimming removed 10 bases from V and 0 bases from J, with 7 bases in between. This CDR3 contains 12 residues. CDR3 sequence reads: CATPSSGNTIYF. The CDR3 DNA reads as TGTGCCACCCCATCCTCTGGAAACACCATATATTTT.

The chain couples TRBV14 to TRBJ2-3; D uncertain. V lost 3 bases to trimming and J lost 7 bases, with 8 bases between them. Germline CDR1 reads SGHDN; CDR2 reads FVKESK. The CDR3 is 12 amino acids. CDR3 sequence reads: CASSQASHTQYF. CDR3 DNA: TGTGCCAGCAGCCAGGCTTCTCATACGCAGTATTTT.

The chain combines TRBV7-6 with TRBJ1-3, with TRBD1 matching 8 bases. The germline gives CDR1 SGHVS, CDR2 FNYEAQ. After removal of 2 bases from V and 7 bases from J, the junction contained 4 bases not matched to a gene. The CDR3 covers 14 residues. The DNA for the CDR3 is TGTGCCAGCAGCTTACGGGACAGGAGCAACACCATATATTTT. Amino acids: CASSLRDRSNTIYF.

In the case of this clone: A junction end diverges from the germline sequence, so it may reflect a read error. The rearrangement uses TRBV29-1 and TRBJ1-1, with 9 bases that match TRBD1. The CDR3 spans 15 residues. The germline V gene encodes CDR1 SQVTM and CDR2 ANQGSEA. The CDR3 DNA sequence: TGCAGCGTGCTCTGGGACGACAGGGGGATCGCTGAAACTTTCTTT. As protein: CSVLWDDRGIAETFF.

The genes are TRBV6-5 and TRBJ1-2, with a possible D match to TRBD1 (6 bases). Germline values: CDR1 MNHEY, CDR2 SVGAGI. V lost 6 bases and J lost 2, with 10 bases in between. The CDR3 spans 13 residues. The CDR3, as DNA: TGTGCCAGCAGGGAAAGGGGGAACTATGGCTACACCTTC. Residues: CASRERGNYGYTF.

This sequence joins TRBV7-6 and TRBJ1-3; 7 bases line up with TRBD1. V shed 5 bases and J 0 bases; nucleotides not matched to a gene: 4. The CDR3 consists of 15 residues. The germline V gene encodes CDR1 SGHVS and CDR2 FNYEAQ. This CDR3 is CASSRDRDSGNTIYF. CDR3 bases: TGTGCCAGCAGCCGAGACAGGGACTCTGGAAACACCATATATTTT.

The rearrangement joins TRBV21-1 to TRBJ1-4. TRBV21-1 constitutes a pseudogene. This CDR3 comprises 14 residues. CDR3 loop: CASSTGERVEKLFF. CDR3 in DNA: TGTGCCAGCAGCACGGGGGAGCGGGTTGAAAAACTGTTTTTT.

The rearrangement links TRBV27 to TRBJ2-1; a weak D match, TRBD1 (6 bases). Germline V gives CDR1 MNHEY, CDR2 SMNVEV (reference sequence). With 5 bases removed from V and 0 bases from J, the gap between germline ends came to 17 bases. This CDR3 has 17 residues. The CDR3 sequence is CASSTTKTGRSYNEQFF. CDR3 sequence (DNA): TGTGCCAGCAGTACCACAAAGACAGGCCGCTCCTACAATGAGCAGTTCTTC.

The CDR3 region is CASSLASELLVFSNSPLHF. The CDR3 DNA follows: TGTGCCAGCAGCTTGGCGAGCGAACTTCTGGTGTTTAGTAATTCACCCCTCCACTTT. The chain joins TRBV5-6 to TRBJ1-6; D gene unclear. Germline CDR1 reads SGHDT; CDR2 reads YYEEEE. V was clipped by 0 bases and J by 6 bases, with 22 bases between them. CDR3 size: 19 residues.

The J gene is TRBJ2-2, the V gene TRBV6-6; 13 bases fit TRBD2. The CDR3 has 16 amino acids. The junction had 4 bases not matched to a gene; V was cut back by 4 bases and J by 5 bases. Germline V lookup: CDR1 MNHNY, CDR2 SVGAGI (reference sequence). The DNA of the CDR3 is TGTGCCAGCAGTTTCACTAGCGGGGGGGAAACCGGGGAGCTGTTTTTT. Protein: CASSFTSGGETGELFF.

The V and J genes are TRBV6-5 and TRBJ1-1, with TRBD1 matching over 11 bases. The ends lost 0 bases at V and 7 bases at J; junction bases unmatched: 4. This CDR3 has 15 residues. Germline CDR1 reads MNHEY; CDR2 reads SVGAGI. The CDR3 is CASSYSGQGASEAFF. In DNA, the CDR3 is TGTGCCAGCAGTTACTCTGGACAGGGGGCCAGTGAAGCTTTCTTT.

The gene calls are TRBV27 and TRBJ2-7, with 10 bases matching TRBD1. Germline trimming cut 6 bases from V and 4 bases from J; bases unmatched to any gene: 3. The length of the CDR3 is 13 residues. The germline V gene encodes CDR1 MNHEY and CDR2 SMNVEV (reference sequence). DNA for the CDR3: TGTGCCAGCAGCCGGGACAGGGGTTACGAGCAGTACGTC. Translation gives CASSRDRGYEQYV.

The rearrangement joins TRBV28 to TRBJ2-4; TRBD2 matches 9 bases. V trimming: 7 bases; J trimming: 0 bases; junction bases outside the gene matches: 4. CDR1 is MDHEN and CDR2 is SYDVKM in the germline V gene. The CDR3 runs 15 residues. The CDR3 DNA reads as TGTGCCAGCACTAGCGGGGATTTAGCCAAAAACATTCAGTACTTC. It yields the protein CASTSGDLAKNIQYF.

This rearrangement joins TRBV6-6 to TRBJ1-1; 7 bases match TRBD1. Germline CDR1 is MNHNY and CDR2 is SVGAGI (reference sequence). CDR3 size: 16 residues. Trimming removed 5 bases from V and 0 bases from J; junction bases left unmatched: 9. In DNA form, the CDR3 reads TGTGCCAGCAGTCCCTGGGGACAGCAGATGAACACTGAAGCTTTCTTT. Protein product: CASSPWGQQMNTEAFF.

The chain uses TRBV19 and TRBJ2-7, with no clear D. Germline values: CDR1 LNHDA, CDR2 SQIVND (reference sequence). Trimming took 5 bases from V and 2 from J, leaving 19 bases between them. The CDR3 runs 16 residues. This chain's CDR3 is CASSESKFGGAYEQYF. In DNA, the CDR3 is TGTGCCAGTAGTGAGAGTAAGTTCGGCGGAGCCTACGAGCAGTACTTC.

The J gene is TRBJ1-2, the V gene TRBV29-1, with D perhaps matching TRBD1 (5 bases). The germline V gene encodes CDR1 SQVTM and CDR2 ANQGSEA. The length of the CDR3 is 11 residues. Between the trimmed V and J ends, which lost 4 bases and 9 bases, there was a span of 12 bases. CDR3 bases: TGCAGCGTTGTTGCCCAGGGTAGCTACACCTTC. This translates into CSVVAQGSYTF. The full variable domain, in which reference TRBV29-1 and TRBJ1-2 provide the parts outside the CDR3, is SAVISQKPSRDICQRGTSLTIQCQVDSQVTMMFWYRQQPGQSLTLIATANQGSEATYESGFVIDKFPISRPNLTFSTLTVSNMSPEDSSIYLCSVVAQGSYTFGSGTRLTVV.